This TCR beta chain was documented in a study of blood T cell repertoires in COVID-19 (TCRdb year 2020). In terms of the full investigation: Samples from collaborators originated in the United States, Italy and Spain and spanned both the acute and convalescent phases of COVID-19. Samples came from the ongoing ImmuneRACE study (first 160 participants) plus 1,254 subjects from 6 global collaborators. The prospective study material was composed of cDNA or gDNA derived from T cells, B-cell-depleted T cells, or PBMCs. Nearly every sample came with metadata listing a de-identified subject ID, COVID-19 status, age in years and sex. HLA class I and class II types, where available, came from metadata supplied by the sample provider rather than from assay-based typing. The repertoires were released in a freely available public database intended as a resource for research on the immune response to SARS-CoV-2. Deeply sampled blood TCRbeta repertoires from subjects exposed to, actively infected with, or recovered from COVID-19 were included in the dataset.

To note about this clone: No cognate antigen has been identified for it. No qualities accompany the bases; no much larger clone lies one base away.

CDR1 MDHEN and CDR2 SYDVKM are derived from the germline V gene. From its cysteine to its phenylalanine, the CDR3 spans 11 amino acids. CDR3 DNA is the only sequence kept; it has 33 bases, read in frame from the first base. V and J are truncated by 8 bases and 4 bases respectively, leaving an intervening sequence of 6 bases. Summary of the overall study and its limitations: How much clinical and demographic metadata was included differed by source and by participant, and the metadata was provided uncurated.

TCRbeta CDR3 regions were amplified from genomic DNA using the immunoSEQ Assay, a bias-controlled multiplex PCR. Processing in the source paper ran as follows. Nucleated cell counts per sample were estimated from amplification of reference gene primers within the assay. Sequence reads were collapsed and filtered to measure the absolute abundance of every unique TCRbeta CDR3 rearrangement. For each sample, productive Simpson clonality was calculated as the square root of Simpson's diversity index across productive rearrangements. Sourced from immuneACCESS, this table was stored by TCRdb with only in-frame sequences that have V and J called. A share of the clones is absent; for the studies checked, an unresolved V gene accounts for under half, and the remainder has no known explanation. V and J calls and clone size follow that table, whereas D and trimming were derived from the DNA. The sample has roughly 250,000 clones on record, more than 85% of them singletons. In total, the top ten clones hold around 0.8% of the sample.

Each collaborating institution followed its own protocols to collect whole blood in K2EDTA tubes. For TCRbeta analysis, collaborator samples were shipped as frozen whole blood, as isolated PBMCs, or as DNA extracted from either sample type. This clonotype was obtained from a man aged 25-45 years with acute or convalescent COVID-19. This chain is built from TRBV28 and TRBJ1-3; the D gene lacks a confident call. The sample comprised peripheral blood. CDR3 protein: CASLQGNTIYF. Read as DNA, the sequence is TGTGCCAGCCTGCAGGGAAACACCATATATTTT.